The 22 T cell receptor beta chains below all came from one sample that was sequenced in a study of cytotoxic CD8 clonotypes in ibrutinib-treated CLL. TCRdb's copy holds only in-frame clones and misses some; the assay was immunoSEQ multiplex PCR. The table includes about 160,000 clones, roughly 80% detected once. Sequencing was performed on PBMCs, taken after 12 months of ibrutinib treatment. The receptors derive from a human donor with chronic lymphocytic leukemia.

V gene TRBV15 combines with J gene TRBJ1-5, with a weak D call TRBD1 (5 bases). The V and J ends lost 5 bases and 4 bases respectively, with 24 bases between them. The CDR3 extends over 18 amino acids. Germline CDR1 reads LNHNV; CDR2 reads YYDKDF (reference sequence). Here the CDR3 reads CATSRRTRRQGGNQPQHF. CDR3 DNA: TGTGCCACCAGCCGACGCACGCGGAGGCAGGGAGGGAATCAGCCCCAGCATTTT.

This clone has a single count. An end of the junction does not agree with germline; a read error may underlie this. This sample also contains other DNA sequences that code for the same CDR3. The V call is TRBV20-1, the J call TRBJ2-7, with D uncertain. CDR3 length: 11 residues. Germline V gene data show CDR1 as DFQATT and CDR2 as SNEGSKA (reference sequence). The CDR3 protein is CSARDGREQYF. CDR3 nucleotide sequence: TGCAGTGCTAGAGATGGTCGCGAGCAGTATTTC.

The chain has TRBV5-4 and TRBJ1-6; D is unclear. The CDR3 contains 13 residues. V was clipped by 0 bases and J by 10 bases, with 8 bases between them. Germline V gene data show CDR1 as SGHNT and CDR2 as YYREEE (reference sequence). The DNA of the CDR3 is TGTGCCAGCAGCTTGGGCCGCCGCTCACCCCTCCACTTT. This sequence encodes CASSLGRRSPLHF. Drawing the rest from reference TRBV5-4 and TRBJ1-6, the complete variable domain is ETGVTQSPTHLIKTRGQQVTLRCSSQSGHNTVSWYQQALGQGPQFIFQYYREEENGRGNFPPRFSGLQFPNYSSELNVNALELDDSALYLCASSLGRRSPLHFGNGTRLTVT.

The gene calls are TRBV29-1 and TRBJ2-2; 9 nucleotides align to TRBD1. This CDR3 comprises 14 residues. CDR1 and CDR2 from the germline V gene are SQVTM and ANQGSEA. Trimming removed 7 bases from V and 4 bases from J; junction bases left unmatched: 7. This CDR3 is CSAGQGSGTGELFF. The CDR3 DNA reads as TGCAGCGCAGGACAGGGGTCGGGCACCGGGGAGCTGTTTTTT.

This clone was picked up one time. This CDR3 reads CASSLGVTGPRGYTF. The CDR3 DNA is TGTGCCAGCAGTTTAGGGGTGACAGGGCCCCGGGGCTACACCTTC. The chain combines TRBV28 with TRBJ1-2, with 7 bases lining up with TRBD1. The CDR3 spans 15 residues. Germline lookup yields CDR1 MDHEN and CDR2 SYDVKM. V lost 2 bases to trimming and J lost 8 bases; unmatched junction nucleotides: 11.

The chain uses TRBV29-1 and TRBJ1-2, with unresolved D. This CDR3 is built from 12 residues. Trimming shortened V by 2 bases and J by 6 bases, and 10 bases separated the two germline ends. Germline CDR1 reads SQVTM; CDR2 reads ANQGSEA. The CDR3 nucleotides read TGCAGCGTTGAATCGCATCAGGATGGCTACACCTTC. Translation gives CSVESHQDGYTF.

The CDR3 DNA sequence: TGTGCCAGTAGTCTACGGGACAGGGATAATTCACCCCTCCACTTT. Its translation is CASSLRDRDNSPLHF. This chain joins TRBV19 and TRBJ1-6, with 9 bases aligning to TRBD1. CDR3 size: 15 residues. Germline V gene data show CDR1 as LNHDA and CDR2 as SQIVND (reference sequence). V dropped 5 bases and J dropped 5; count of bases not matched to a gene: 4.

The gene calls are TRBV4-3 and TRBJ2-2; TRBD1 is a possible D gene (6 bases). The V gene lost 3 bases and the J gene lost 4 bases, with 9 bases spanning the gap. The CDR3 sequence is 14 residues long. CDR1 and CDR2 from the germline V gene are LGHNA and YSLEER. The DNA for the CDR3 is TGCGCCAGCAGCCATGGACAGCTCACCGGGGAGCTGTTTTTT. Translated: CASSHGQLTGELFF.

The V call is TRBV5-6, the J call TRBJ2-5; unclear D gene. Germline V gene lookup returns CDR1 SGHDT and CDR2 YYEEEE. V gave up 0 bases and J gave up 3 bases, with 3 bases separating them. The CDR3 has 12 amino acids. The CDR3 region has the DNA TGTGCCAGCAGCTTGGGGGAAGAGACCCAGTACTTC. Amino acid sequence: CASSLGEETQYF.

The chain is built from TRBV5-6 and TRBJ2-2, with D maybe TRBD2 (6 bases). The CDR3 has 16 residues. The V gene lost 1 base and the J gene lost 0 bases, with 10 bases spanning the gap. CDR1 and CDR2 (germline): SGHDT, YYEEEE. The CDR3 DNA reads TGTGCCAGCAGCTTGCGGGGACTCGCGAACACCGGGGAGCTGTTTTTT. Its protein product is CASSLRGLANTGELFF. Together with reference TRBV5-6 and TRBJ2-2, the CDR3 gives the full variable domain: DAGVTQSPTHLIKTRGQQVTLRCSPKSGHDTVSWYQQALGQGPQFIFQYYEEEERQRGNFPDRFSGHQFPNYSSELNVNALLLGDSALYLCASSLRGLANTGELFFGEGSRLTVL.

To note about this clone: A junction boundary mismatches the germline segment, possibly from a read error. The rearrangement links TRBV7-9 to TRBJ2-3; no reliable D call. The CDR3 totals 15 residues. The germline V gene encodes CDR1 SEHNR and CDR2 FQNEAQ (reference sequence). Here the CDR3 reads CPSSATLVRSDTQYF. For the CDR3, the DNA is TGTCCCAGCAGCGCGACCCTAGTCCGGTCAGATACGCAGTATTTT. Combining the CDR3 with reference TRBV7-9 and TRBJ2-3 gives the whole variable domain DTGVSQNPRHKITKRGQNVTFRCDPISEHNRLYWYRQTLGQGPEFLTYFQNEAQLEKSRLLSDRFSAERPKGSFSTLEIQRTEQGDSAMYLCPSSATLVRSDTQYFGPGTRLTVL.

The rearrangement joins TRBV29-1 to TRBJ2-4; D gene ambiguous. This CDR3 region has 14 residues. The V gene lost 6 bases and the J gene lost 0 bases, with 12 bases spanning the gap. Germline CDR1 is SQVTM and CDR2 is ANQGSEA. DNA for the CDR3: TGCAGCGTAGTGGACCAGATAGCCAAAAACATTCAGTACTTC. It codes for CSVVDQIAKNIQYF.

The CDR3 region has the DNA TGCAGCGTTCATAAGGCGGGACAGGGGGGTTACGAGCAGTACTTC. Its translation is CSVHKAGQGGYEQYF. The V gene is TRBV29-1, the J gene TRBJ2-7; 11 bases are shared with TRBD1. Germline lookup yields CDR1 SQVTM and CDR2 ANQGSEA. This CDR3 is 15 amino acids long. After removal of 5 bases from V and 4 bases from J, the junction contained 10 bases not matched to a gene.

DNA for the CDR3: TGTGCCAGCAGGGGACTAGCGGGAGGGCGGACCGGGGAGCTGTTTTTT. It specifies CASRGLAGGRTGELFF. The V call is TRBV7-8, the J call TRBJ2-2, with TRBD2 matching over 16 bases. Germline assignment: CDR1 SGHVS and CDR2 FQNEAQ. This CDR3 region has 16 residues. V shed 6 bases and J 5 bases; nucleotides not matched to a gene: 3.

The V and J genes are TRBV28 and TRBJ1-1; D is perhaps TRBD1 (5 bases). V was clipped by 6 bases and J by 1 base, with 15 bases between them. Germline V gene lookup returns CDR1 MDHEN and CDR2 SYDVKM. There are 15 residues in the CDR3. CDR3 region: CASSLGRRANTEAFF. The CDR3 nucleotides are TGTGCCAGCAGCCTGGGACGGCGGGCGAACACTGAAGCTTTCTTT.

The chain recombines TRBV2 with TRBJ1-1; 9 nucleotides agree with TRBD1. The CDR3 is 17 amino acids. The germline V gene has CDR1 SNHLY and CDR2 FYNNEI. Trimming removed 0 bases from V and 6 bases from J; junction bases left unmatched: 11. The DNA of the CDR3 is TGTGCCAGCAGTGAAGCTGGACTCGGACAGGGGAGGGCTGAAGCTTTCTTT. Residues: CASSEAGLGQGRAEAFF.

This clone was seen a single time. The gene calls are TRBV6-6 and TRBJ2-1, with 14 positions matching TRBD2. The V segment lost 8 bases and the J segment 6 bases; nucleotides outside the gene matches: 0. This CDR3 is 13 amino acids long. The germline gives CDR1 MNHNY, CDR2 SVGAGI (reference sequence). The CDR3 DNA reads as TGTGCCAGCGGGACTAGCGGGAGCAATGAGCAGTTCTTC. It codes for CASGTSGSNEQFF.

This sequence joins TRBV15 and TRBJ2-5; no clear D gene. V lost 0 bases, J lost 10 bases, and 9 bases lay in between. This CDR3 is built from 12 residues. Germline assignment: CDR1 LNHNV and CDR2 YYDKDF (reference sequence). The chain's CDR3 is CATSRDFLDQYF. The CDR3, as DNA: TGTGCCACCAGCAGAGATTTTTTAGACCAGTACTTC. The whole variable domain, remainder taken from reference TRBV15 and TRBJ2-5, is DAMVIQNPRYQVTQFGKPVTLSCSQTLNHNVMYWYQQKSSQAPKLLFHYYDKDFNNEADTPDNFQSRRPNTSFCFLDIRSPGLGDTAMYLCATSRDFLDQYFGPGTRLLVL.

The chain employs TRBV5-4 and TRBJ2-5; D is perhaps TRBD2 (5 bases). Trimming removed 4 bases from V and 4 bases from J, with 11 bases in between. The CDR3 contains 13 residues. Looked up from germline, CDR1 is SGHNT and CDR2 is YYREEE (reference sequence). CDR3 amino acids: CASSLSAGETQYF. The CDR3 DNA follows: TGTGCCAGCAGCCTGAGCGCGGGAGAGACCCAGTACTTC.

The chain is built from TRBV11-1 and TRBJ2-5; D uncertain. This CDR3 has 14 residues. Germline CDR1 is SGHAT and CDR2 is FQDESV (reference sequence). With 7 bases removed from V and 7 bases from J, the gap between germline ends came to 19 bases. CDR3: CASTPTDAPGTQYF. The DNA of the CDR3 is TGTGCCAGCACCCCGACGGACGCTCCTGGGACCCAGTACTTC.

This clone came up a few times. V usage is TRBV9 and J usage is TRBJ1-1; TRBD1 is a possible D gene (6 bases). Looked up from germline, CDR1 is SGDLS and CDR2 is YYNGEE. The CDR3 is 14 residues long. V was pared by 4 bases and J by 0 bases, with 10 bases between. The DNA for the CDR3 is TGTGCCAGCAGCCCAGGGGCGCTGAACACTGAAGCTTTCTTT. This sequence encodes CASSPGALNTEAFF.

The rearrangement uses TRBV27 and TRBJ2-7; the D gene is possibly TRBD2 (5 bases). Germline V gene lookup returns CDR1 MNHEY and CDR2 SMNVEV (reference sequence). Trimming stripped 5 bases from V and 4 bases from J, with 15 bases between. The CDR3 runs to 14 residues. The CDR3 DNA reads TGTGCCAGCAGTCCACCCCGCGGGCCATACGAGCAGTACTTC. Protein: CASSPPRGPYEQYF.